Shown below are 9 T cell receptor beta chains from a single sample sequenced in a study of beta chain features in type 1 diabetes. No antigen has been identified for these receptors. Study-level results: Shortening of TCRB CDR3s, moderate but significant, appeared in all four CD4+ subsets of Type 1 diabetes patients.

cDNA synthesis used the whole RNA isolate, giving expressed TCRB sequences. Here immunoSEQ multiplex PCR was the method, and the copy in TCRdb shows in-frame clones only, minus some. The top ten hold less than 0.5% of the sample, which has around 150,000 clones, around a tenth seen once. Sample: central memory CD4+ T cells from blood. These receptors were obtained from a man aged 25-45 years with type 1 diabetes.

The chain is built from TRBV30 and TRBJ2-7; 12 nucleotides agree with TRBD2. The length of the CDR3 is 12 residues. Unmatched junction bases numbered 8, after V lost 4 bases and J lost 13 bases. Germline loops: CDR1 GTSNPN, CDR2 SVGIG (reference sequence). This CDR3 is CAWITTSGRGYF. CDR3 coding DNA: TGTGCCTGGATTACGACTAGCGGGAGAGGATACTTC.

The V call is TRBV18, the J call TRBJ2-3; maybe TRBD2 (6 bases). From germline, CDR1 is KGHSH and CDR2 LQKENI. V lost 3 bases, J lost 1 base, and 11 bases lay in between. CDR3 length: 15 amino acids. The CDR3 sequence is CASSPGIAGTDTQYF. The CDR3 DNA is TGTGCCAGCTCACCGGGAATAGCGGGCACAGATACGCAGTATTTT. The variable domain in full, completed from reference TRBV18 and TRBJ2-3, reads NAGVMQNPRHLVRRRGQEARLRCSPMKGHSHVYWYRQLPEEGLKFMVYLQKENIIDESGMPKERFSAEFPKEGPSILRIQQVVRGDSAAYFCASSPGIAGTDTQYFGPGTRLTVL.

This rearrangement joins TRBV2 to TRBJ2-4, with a possible D match to TRBD2 (5 bases). Trimming took 3 bases from V and 0 from J, leaving 12 bases between them. The CDR3 runs 16 residues. Germline CDR1 reads SNHLY; CDR2 reads FYNNEI. CDR3 amino acids: CASSEEDPGAKNIQYF. The CDR3 DNA is TGTGCCAGCAGTGAGGAGGACCCGGGAGCCAAAAACATTCAGTACTTC.

This chain links TRBV29-1 with TRBJ2-3, with 12 bases lining up with TRBD2. Germline CDR1 and CDR2: SQVTM and ANQGSEA. This CDR3 spans 15 amino acids. Trimming removed 3 bases from V and 3 bases from J; junction bases left unmatched: 4. For the CDR3, the DNA is TGCAGCGTTGATCGGCTAGCGGGAGGGACAGATACGCAGTATTTT. It encodes CSVDRLAGGTDTQYF.

This clone was observed a handful of times. The chain is built from TRBV7-2 and TRBJ2-2; 10 positions match TRBD1. Germline V CDR1 and CDR2: SGHTA, FQGNSA. Trimming removed 5 bases from V and 7 bases from J; junction bases left unmatched: 4. The CDR3 has 14 residues. The CDR3 nucleotides are TGTGCCAGCAGCCCCGGGACAGGGGTCGGGGAGCTGTTTTTT. It yields the protein CASSPGTGVGELFF.

This clone was found a few times. The chain employs TRBV18 and TRBJ2-7, with D possibly being TRBD1 (5 bases). Germline CDR1 reads KGHSH; CDR2 reads LQKENI. V lost 5 bases, J lost 2 bases, and 13 bases lay in between. This CDR3 region has 14 residues. CDR3 region: CASSTPGNPYEQYF. Here the CDR3 DNA reads TGTGCCAGCTCAACCCCAGGGAACCCCTACGAGCAGTACTTC.

Only a few counts were recorded for this clone. The chain combines TRBV5-4 with TRBJ1-4, with D unclear. Between the trimmed V and J ends, which lost 0 bases and 8 bases, there was a span of 14 bases. The CDR3 has 15 amino acids. The germline CDR1 and CDR2 sequences are SGHNT and YYREEE (reference sequence). Here the CDR3 reads CASSLGGAFGEKLFF. The CDR3 bases are TGTGCCAGCAGCTTGGGCGGAGCCTTTGGGGAAAAACTGTTTTTT.

The J gene is TRBJ2-3, the V gene TRBV27; the D is unclear. This CDR3 has 13 amino acids. Per the germline V gene, CDR1 is MNHEY and CDR2 is SMNVEV (reference sequence). V was cut by 2 bases and J by 4 bases, with 7 bases left in between. The CDR3: CASSLITPDTQYF. The DNA for the CDR3 is TGTGCCAGCAGTTTAATAACTCCAGATACGCAGTATTTT.

This rearrangement joins TRBV4-2 to TRBJ2-3; unclear D gene. With 1 base removed from V and 6 bases from J, the gap between germline ends came to 8 bases. From germline, CDR1 is LGHNA and CDR2 YNFKEQ. The CDR3 totals 13 residues. This CDR3 is CASSQVAVDTQYF. CDR3 nucleotide sequence: TGTGCCAGCAGCCAAGTGGCAGTGGATACGCAGTATTTT.